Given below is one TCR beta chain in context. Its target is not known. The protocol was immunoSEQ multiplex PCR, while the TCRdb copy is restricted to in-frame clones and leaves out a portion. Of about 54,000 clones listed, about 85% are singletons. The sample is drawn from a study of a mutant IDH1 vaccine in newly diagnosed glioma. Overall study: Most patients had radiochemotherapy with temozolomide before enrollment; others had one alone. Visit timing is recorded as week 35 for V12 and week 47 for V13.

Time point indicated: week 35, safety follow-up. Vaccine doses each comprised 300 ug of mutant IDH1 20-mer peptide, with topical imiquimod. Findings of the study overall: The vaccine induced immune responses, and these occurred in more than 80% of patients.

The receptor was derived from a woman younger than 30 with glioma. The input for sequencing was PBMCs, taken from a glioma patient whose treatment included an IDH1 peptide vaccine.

CDR3: CASRNDRAGNTIYF. DNA of the CDR3: TGTGCCAGCAGGAATGACAGAGCTGGAAACACCATATATTTT. The chain links TRBV7-2 to TRBJ1-3, with D possibly matching TRBD1 (5 bases). Germline assignment: CDR1 SGHTA and CDR2 FQGNSA. The CDR3 is made up of 14 amino acids. V dropped 6 bases and J dropped 2 bases, with 11 bases sitting between them.